A selection of T cell receptor beta chains follows, all from one sample in a study of control samples from healthy donors and cancer patients. Clones were sequenced by immunoSEQ multiplex PCR, and TCRdb holds only the in-frame ones, with some missing. The data contain 85,000 to 90,000 clones, around nine tenths of them singletons. The sample was blood. Receptor source: a man younger than 40 in good health. Each CDR3 is given with its conserved first and last residue. A D gene is named only where the DNA matches it firmly. The listing skips clone size in some rows; elsewhere it reads once, few, many or a size class.

clone_size j_call cdr3_length v_call d_call cdr3_aa cdr3_nt
- TRBJ2-5 15 TRBV4-2 - CASSQDPDYQETQYF TGTGCCAGCAGCCAAGATCCAGACTACCAAGAGACCCAGTACTTC
- TRBJ2-3 15 TRBV5-6 - CASSPLGGLTDTQYF TGTGCCAGCAGCCCCCTTGGCGGCCTCACAGATACGCAGTATTTT
- TRBJ2-1 16 TRBV10-2 TRBD2 CASSDPGLATFDEQFF TGCGCCAGCAGTGATCCGGGACTAGCGACATTCGATGAGCAGTTCTTC
- TRBJ1-2 16 TRBV24-1 TRBD1 CATSDSAGTGNYGYTF TGTGCCACCAGTGATTCAGCTGGGACAGGGAACTATGGCTACACCTTC
- TRBJ2-4 16 TRBV5-8 TRBD1 CASSLARGRAKNIQYF TGTGCCAGCAGCTTGGCTAGGGGGCGAGCCAAAAACATTCAGTACTTC
- TRBJ1-1 13 TRBV7-2 - CASSRTVNTEAFF TGTGCCAGCTCCAGGACGGTGAACACTGAAGCTTTCTTT
- TRBJ1-2 14 TRBV27 - CASSLFQGDYGYTF TGTGCCAGCAGTTTATTTCAGGGCGACTATGGCTACACCTTC
- TRBJ1-2 13 TRBV24-1 TRBD1 CATSQGGTDGYTF TGTGCCACCAGCCAGGGGGGGACAGACGGCTACACCTTC
- TRBJ1-6 14 TRBV27 TRBD1 CASSRDRGSSPLHF TGTGCCAGCAGTCGGGACAGGGGAAGTTCACCCCTCCACTTT
- TRBJ2-1 16 TRBV7-9 TRBD2 CASSKPGTSANNEQFF TGTGCCAGCAGCAAGCCCGGGACTAGCGCCAACAATGAGCAGTTCTTC
- TRBJ1-4 14 TRBV5-4 TRBD1 CASSFDRGREKLFF TGTGCCAGCAGCTTCGACAGGGGGCGTGAAAAACTGTTTTTT
- TRBJ2-1 15 TRBV4-1 TRBD1 CASSRDRGTYNEQFF TGCGCCAGCAGCCGAGACAGGGGGACCTACAATGAGCAGTTCTTC
- TRBJ1-3 13 TRBV3-1/TRBV3-2 - CASSQVSGNTIYF TGTGCCAGCAGCCAAGTATCTGGAAACACCATATATTTT
- TRBJ1-6 16 TRBV5-1 - CASSLAGGVGNSPLHF TGCGCCAGCAGCTTGGCCGGGGGCGTCGGAAATTCACCCCTCCACTTT
once TRBJ1-2 15 TRBV3-1/TRBV3-2 - CASSQESAGNYGYTF TGTGCCAGCAGCCAAGAATCCGCAGGCAACTATGGCTACACCTTC
once TRBJ1-2 14 TRBV29-1 TRBD1 CSAGDRGRNYGYTF TGCAGCGCTGGGGACAGGGGGCGCAACTATGGCTACACCTTC
- TRBJ1-1 14 TRBV18 TRBD1 CASSPVRDSSEAFF TGTGCCAGCTCCCCCGTGCGGGACAGTTCTGAAGCTTTCTTT
once TRBJ1-1 15 TRBV28 - CASSLVRFMNTEAFF TGTGCCAGCAGTTTGGTTAGATTTATGAACACTGAAGCTTTCTTT
- TRBJ1-2 11 TRBV29-1 - CSVRYNYGYTF TGCAGCGTTAGGTATAACTATGGCTACACCTTC
- TRBJ1-2 11 TRBV24-1 - CATSDYYGYTF TGTGCCACCAGTGATTATTATGGCTACACCTTC
- TRBJ2-7 13 TRBV6-5 - CASRQGVYYEQYF TGTGCCAGCAGACAAGGGGTGTACTACGAGCAGTACTTC
- TRBJ2-4 16 TRBV2 - CASRPNTGLAKNIQYF TGTGCCAGCAGGCCCAACACCGGACTAGCCAAAAACATTCAGTACTTC
- TRBJ1-5 15 TRBV18 - CASSPRGRGHQPQHF TGTGCCAGCTCTCCCAGGGGAAGGGGTCATCAGCCCCAGCATTTT
- TRBJ1-2 13 TRBV30 - CAWSVGRLSGYTF TGTGCCTGGAGTGTAGGGCGGCTGTCTGGCTACACCTTC
- TRBJ1-3 16 TRBV19 - CASTTIGGLSGNTIYF TGTGCCAGTACCACGATAGGGGGTCTCTCTGGAAACACCATATATTTT
- TRBJ2-4 15 TRBV5-1 - CASSPRGVAKNIQYF TGCGCCAGCAGCCCTCGCGGGGTAGCCAAAAACATTCAGTACTTC